This T cell receptor (beta chain) was obtained from a study of control samples from healthy donors and cancer patients. TCRdb keeps only in-frame clones here, not all; method: immunoSEQ multiplex PCR. Of tens of thousands of clones in the sample, 85% to 95% were seen once. Germline V gives CDR1 SGHRS, CDR2 YFSETQ. The CDR3 length is 15 residues. J lost 7 bases, V lost 8 bases, and 13 bases had no gene match. The sample taken for sequencing was blood. This chain uses TRBV5-1 with TRBJ1-3; 9 bases line up with TRBD1. This sequence was found in a man aged 25 to 45 in good health. The CDR3 sequence is CARWDRAFIVNTIYF. CDR3 nucleotide sequence: TGCGCCAGATGGGACAGGGCGTTTATCGTTAACACCATATATTTT.